Listed below are T cell receptor beta chains from one sample, sequenced in a study of T cells in narcolepsy. Assay used: immunoSEQ multiplex PCR; TCRdb lists only in-frame clones, some missing. The sample includes around 31,000 clones, about 81% seen only once; the top ten take approximately 2.7%. The sequenced sample consisted of CD45RA- memory CD4+ T cells from PBMCs. These receptors all stem from a human donor with narcolepsy. The CDR3 runs from the conserved cysteine through the conserved F or W.

CDR3 protein,V gene,J gene
CASSLTVPSPLHF,TRBV11-2,TRBJ1-6
CASSQEIDSPTF,TRBV2,TRBJ1-2
CASRLEAVINNSPLHF,TRBV7-2,TRBJ1-6
CASSLGTGEGFEAFF,TRBV5-1,TRBJ1-1
CATKGRNTEAFF,TRBV7-9,TRBJ1-1
CASSLAISLVYNEQFF,TRBV7-8,TRBJ2-1
CASRKDRSYEQYF,TRBV6-4,TRBJ2-7
CASSLAPGIEQFF,TRBV7-9,TRBJ2-1
CASRRDSNTGELFF,TRBV5-1,TRBJ2-2
CASSFAAVTDTQYF,TRBV7-2,TRBJ2-3
CASSALLSSGNTIYF,TRBV14,TRBJ1-3
CASSDQDSNTEAFF,TRBV4-2,TRBJ1-1
CAWTRMANTGELFF,TRBV30,TRBJ2-2
CASSLGRVSNYGYTF,TRBV5-4,TRBJ1-2
CASSPAGFGELFF,TRBV6-5,TRBJ2-2
CASSEVQDYNEQFF,TRBV6-1,TRBJ2-1
CASSTNLLAGGYEQYF,TRBV5-1,TRBJ2-7
CASSLMASGNTGELFF,TRBV5-1,TRBJ2-2
CASRSTGETYF,TRBV11-2,TRBJ2-7
CAWIGRETGTLSNYGYTF,TRBV30,TRBJ1-2
CAWSGVQETQYF,TRBV30,TRBJ2-5
CASSLDRDSYGYTF,TRBV7-2,TRBJ1-2
CASSGGLAIGQYF,TRBV6-1,TRBJ2-3
CAWILGTGNTEAFF,TRBV30,TRBJ1-1